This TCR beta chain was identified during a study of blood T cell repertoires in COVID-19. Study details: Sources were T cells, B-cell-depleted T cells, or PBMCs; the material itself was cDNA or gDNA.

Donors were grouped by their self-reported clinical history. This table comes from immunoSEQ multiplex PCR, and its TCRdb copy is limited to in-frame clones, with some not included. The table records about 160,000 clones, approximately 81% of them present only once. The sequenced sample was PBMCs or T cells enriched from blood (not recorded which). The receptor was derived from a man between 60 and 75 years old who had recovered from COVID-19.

The CDR3 here is CASSLEGSGGPDTQYF. The DNA for the CDR3 is TGTGCCAGCAGCTTAGAGGGTAGCGGGGGGCCAGATACGCAGTATTTT. This rearrangement joins TRBV11-2 to TRBJ2-3, with 10 bases aligning to TRBD2. CDR1 and CDR2 from the germline V gene are SGHAT and FQNNGV. V shed 0 bases, J shed 4 bases, and the junction held 4 bases outside the gene matches. This CDR3 has 16 residues.